This entry lists 8 T cell receptor beta chains sequenced from one sample in a study of T cell responses to AZD1222 COVID-19 vaccine. Profiling relied on immunoSEQ multiplex PCR, and the TCRdb table lists in-frame clones only, not all of them. The sample has more than 110,000 clones, over 90% seen once. Sequenced here: peripheral blood, sampled 28 days after the second AZD1222 dose. These receptor sequences come from an adult who received the AZD1222 COVID-19 vaccine.

The chain couples TRBV19 to TRBJ2-2; D perhaps matches TRBD2 (5 bases). The CDR3 consists of 14 residues. Deletions cut 5 bases from V and 5 bases from J, with 12 bases between. The germline CDR1 and CDR2 sequences are LNHDA and SQIVND (reference sequence). As DNA, the CDR3 is TGTGCCAGTAGTCTCGAGAGGGTGACCGGGGAGCTGTTTTTT. This gives the protein CASSLERVTGELFF.

The chain recombines TRBV3-1 (or the pseudogene TRBV3-2) with TRBJ1-4; no definite D call. From germline, CDR1 is LGHDT and CDR2 YNNKEL (reference sequence). The CDR3 has 13 residues. V gave up 1 base and J gave up 7 bases, with 7 bases separating them. The CDR3 here is CASSQGESEKLFF. As DNA, the CDR3 is TGTGCCAGCAGCCAAGGAGAAAGTGAAAAACTGTTTTTT.

Regarding this clone: The same CDR3 also results from other DNA sequences found in this sample. The V gene is TRBV6-1, the J gene TRBJ1-1; TRBD1 might be the D (5 bases). Germline V gene lookup returns CDR1 MNHNS and CDR2 SASEGT. The CDR3 loop spans 13 amino acids. V lost 2 bases and J 3 bases, leaving 7 bases between the germline ends. The chain's CDR3 is CASSEFRDTEAFF. DNA of the CDR3: TGTGCCAGCAGTGAATTCAGGGACACTGAAGCTTTCTTT.

The sample holds a few counts of this clone. The chain uses TRBV7-9 and TRBJ1-2, with TRBD1 identical over 10 bases. The germline V gene has CDR1 SEHNR and CDR2 FQNEAQ (reference sequence). CDR3 length: 16 amino acids. Losses at the gene ends were 3 bases for V and 4 bases for J; bases not matched to a gene: 8. The CDR3 DNA follows: TGTGCCAGCAGCTTGGCGGGGACAGGGGATCGCTATGGCTACACCTTC. It codes for CASSLAGTGDRYGYTF. Full variable domain (remainder filled in from reference TRBV7-9 and TRBJ1-2): DTGVSQNPRHKITKRGQNVTFRCDPISEHNRLYWYRQTLGQGPEFLTYFQNEAQLEKSRLLSDRFSAERPKGSFSTLEIQRTEQGDSAMYLCASSLAGTGDRYGYTFGSGTRLTVV.

The V and J genes are TRBV7-9 and TRBJ1-2; TRBD1 agrees at 8 bases. V shed 4 bases, J shed 0 bases, and the junction held 4 bases outside the gene matches. Germline CDR1 and CDR2: SEHNR and FQNEAQ (reference sequence). CDR3 length equals 15 residues. In DNA form, the CDR3 reads TGTGCCAGCAGCTCTTGGGACAGGTCTAACTATGGCTACACCTTC. It translates to CASSSWDRSNYGYTF.

Here the CDR3 DNA reads TGTGCCAGCAGTTCGCCCGCCGAGGGGGAGACTAACTATGGCTACACCTTC. Protein: CASSSPAEGETNYGYTF. This rearrangement joins TRBV28 to TRBJ1-2; a possible D gene is TRBD1 (6 bases). This CDR3 spans 17 amino acids. Trimming took 4 bases from V and 0 from J, leaving 18 bases between them. Germline assignment: CDR1 MDHEN and CDR2 SYDVKM.

The CDR3 DNA follows: TGTGCCAGCAGCCTGGAGGGAACCTACAATGAGCAGTTCTTC. This gives the protein CASSLEGTYNEQFF. The J gene is TRBJ2-1, the V gene TRBV7-2, with D perhaps matching TRBD2 (6 bases). The germline V and J ends were trimmed by 5 bases and 2 bases, with 10 bases remaining between them. CDR1 is SGHTA and CDR2 is FQGNSA in the germline V gene. The CDR3 is 14 amino acids.

The gene calls are TRBV10-3 and TRBJ2-7; D may be TRBD1 or TRBD2 (5 bases each). The germline V gene has CDR1 ENHRY and CDR2 SYGVKD. V gave up 4 bases and J gave up 3 bases, with 10 bases separating them. The CDR3 sequence is 13 residues long. The DNA for the CDR3 is TGTGCCATCAGTGCGGGACCTCTCTACGAGCAGTACTTC. Protein product: CAISAGPLYEQYF.